This paragraph covers one T cell receptor beta chain sequence. The sample comes from a study of T cell changes during pregnancy in multiple sclerosis. Looked up from germline, CDR1 is SGHTA and CDR2 is FQGNSA. The CDR3 spans 15 residues. J lost 0 bases, V lost 8 bases, and 5 bases had no gene match. TCRdb keeps only in-frame clones here, not all; method: immunoSEQ multiplex PCR. The data contain about 39,000 clones, 94% of them singletons. The chain uses TRBV7-2 and TRBJ2-2; 8 bases map to TRBD1. The material was CD4+ T cells from peripheral blood mononuclear cells, obtained after pregnancy. This TCR was sampled from a female donor with multiple sclerosis, enrolled in a pregnancy study. In nucleotides, the CDR3 is TGTGCCAGCCGGACAGGGCTGGCGAACACCGGGGAGCTGTTTTTT. Its protein is CASRTGLANTGELFF.